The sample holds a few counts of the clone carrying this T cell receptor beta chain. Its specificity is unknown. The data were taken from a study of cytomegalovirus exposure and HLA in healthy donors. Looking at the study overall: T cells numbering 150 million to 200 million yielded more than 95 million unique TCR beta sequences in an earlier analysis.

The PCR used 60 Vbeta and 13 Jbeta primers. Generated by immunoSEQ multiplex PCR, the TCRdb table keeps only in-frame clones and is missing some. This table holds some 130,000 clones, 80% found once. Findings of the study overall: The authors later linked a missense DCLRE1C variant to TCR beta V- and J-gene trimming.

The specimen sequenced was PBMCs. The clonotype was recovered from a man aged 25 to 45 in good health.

CDR3 DNA: TGTGCCAGCAGCCGGGACAGGGAAGGGGAGACCCAGTACTTC. This sequence encodes CASSRDREGETQYF. The V call is TRBV6-6, the J call TRBJ2-5; 9 bases agree with TRBD1. This CDR3 spans 14 amino acids. Germline values: CDR1 MNHNY, CDR2 SVGAGI (reference sequence). V was clipped by 6 bases and J by 5 bases; unmatched bases: 7.